This record covers a single T cell receptor beta chain. The ends were cut back, 4 bases at V and 3 bases at J, with 12 bases in the middle. The CDR3 totals 14 residues. Germline CDR1 and CDR2: SNHLY and FYNNEI. The data originate from a study of CD8 T cells in Susac syndrome. The RNA input was roughly 0.45 to 1 ug, and it was reverse transcribed with random hexamers. Across 54 Vbeta and 13 Jbeta, immunoSEQ multiplex PCR amplified TCR beta CDR3. From the immunoSEQ multiplex PCR reads, TCRdb called clonotypes with MiXCR, one entry per CDR3 protein. The data contain approximately 120,000 distinct CDR3 sequences, 91% of them singletons. TCR beta from blood CD8+ and CD4+ T cells was sequenced. Relapsing-remitting disease, either stable or active, was present in the treatment-naive patients who were the multiple sclerosis controls.

The sequence was obtained from a human donor with multiple sclerosis. The material sequenced was CD8+ T cells from PBMCs. The V and J genes are TRBV2 and TRBJ1-2; D might be TRBD1 (6 bases). The CDR3, as DNA: TGTGCCAGCAGTGCTGAACAGGGAGACTATGGCTACACCTTC. Translating gives CASSAEQGDYGYTF.